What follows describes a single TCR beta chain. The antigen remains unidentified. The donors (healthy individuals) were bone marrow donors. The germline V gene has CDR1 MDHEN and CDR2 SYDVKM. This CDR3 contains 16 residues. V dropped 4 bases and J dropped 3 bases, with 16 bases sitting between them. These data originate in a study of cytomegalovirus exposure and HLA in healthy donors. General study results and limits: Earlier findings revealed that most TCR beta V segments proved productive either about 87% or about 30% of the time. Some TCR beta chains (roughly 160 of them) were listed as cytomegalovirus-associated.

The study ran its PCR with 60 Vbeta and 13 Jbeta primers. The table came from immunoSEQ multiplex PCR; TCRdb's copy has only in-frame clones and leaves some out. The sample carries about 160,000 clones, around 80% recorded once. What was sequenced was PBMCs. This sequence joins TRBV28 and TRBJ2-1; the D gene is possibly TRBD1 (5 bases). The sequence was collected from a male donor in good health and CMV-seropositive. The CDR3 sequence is CASSSLWEGDYNEQFF. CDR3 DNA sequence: TGTGCCAGCAGTTCTTTATGGGAAGGGGACTACAATGAGCAGTTCTTC.